This paragraph covers one T cell receptor beta chain sequence. This sample is part of a study of control samples from healthy donors and cancer patients. Libraries were prepared by immunoSEQ multiplex PCR; TCRdb keeps only in-frame clonotypes and omits some of them. There are some 95,000 clones in the sample; roughly 92% occur only once, and 3% lies in the top ten. Looked up from germline, CDR1 is SGHRS and CDR2 is YFSETQ. The J segment lost 4 bases and the V segment lost 1 base, leaving 6 bases of the junction unmatched. This CDR3 is 16 amino acids long. The clonotype originates from a human donor in good health. The donor label of this sample is uncertain. The V gene is TRBV5-1, the J gene TRBJ2-5; 11 positions agree with TRBD2. Sequencing was carried out using blood. In nucleotides, the CDR3 is TGCGCCAGCAGCTTGACTAGCGGGGGTGATGGAGAGACCCAGTACTTC. This sequence encodes CASSLTSGGDGETQYF.